These 31 T cell receptor beta chains were sequenced from one sample in a study of T-cell memory formation after mild COVID-19. TCRdb fed the 5' RACE reads into MiXCR, producing one record per CDR3 protein. Of about 190,000 distinct CDR3 sequences in the sample, 10% to 13% were seen once. The sequenced sample consisted of PBMCs or a T cell subset sorted from them (not recorded which). The receptors were gathered from a young man who had mild COVID-19 (a few samples of this study predate the infection). Cell type and time point are not known.

In its sample, this clonotype was seen many times. This rearrangement joins TRBV5-1 to TRBJ2-3, with TRBD2 identical over 10 bases. The trim removed 3 bases at V and 3 bases at J, leaving 7 bases unmatched. The CDR3 spans 16 residues. CDR1 SGHRS and CDR2 YFSETQ come from the germline V gene. The CDR3 nucleotides are TGCGCCAGCAGCTGGGGGGCTAGCGGGGGTACAGATACGCAGTATTTT. Its translation: CASSWGASGGTDTQYF.

This clonotype came up many times. The V call is TRBV18, the J call TRBJ1-1; D gene unclear. Germline CDR1 and CDR2: KGHSH and LQKENI. Trimming removed 8 bases at V and 1 base at J, with 8 bases between. The CDR3 sequence is 12 residues long. CDR3 protein: CASSPRNTEAFF. In nucleotides, the CDR3 is TGTGCCAGCAGCCCACGGAACACTGAAGCTTTCTTT.

This clonotype has at least ten counts. V gene TRBV10-3 combines with J gene TRBJ2-7, with a tentative D call TRBD2 (6 bases). The V gene's germline CDR1 is ENHRY and CDR2 SYGVKD. This CDR3 has 14 residues. Trimming cost V 0 bases and J 3 bases, with 9 bases left between them. The CDR3 is CAISESRGDYEQYV. In nucleotides, the CDR3 is TGTGCCATCAGTGAGTCCCGCGGGGACTACGAGCAGTACGTC.

This clonotype was seen only a few times. The chain links TRBV7-2 to TRBJ2-1, with D unclear. Germline V lookup: CDR1 SGHTA, CDR2 FQGNSA. The V end was cut by 1 base, the J end by 8 bases, with 18 bases between. CDR3 length: 16 amino acids. This CDR3 is CASSLGGRGEIDEQFF. The DNA for the CDR3 is TGTGCCAGCAGCTTAGGTGGTAGAGGTGAGATTGATGAGCAGTTCTTC.

This clonotype was seen a handful of times. The chain links TRBV5-1 to TRBJ2-3; D is unresolved. The CDR3 consists of 14 residues. Germline V lookup: CDR1 SGHRS, CDR2 YFSETQ. Trimming shortened V by 5 bases and J by 2 bases, and 12 bases separated the two germline ends. CDR3 DNA: TGCGCCAGCAGGGTTGCCCTTCACACAGATACGCAGTATTTT. Its protein product is CASRVALHTDTQYF.

There are a few counts of this clonotype. The chain joins TRBV5-1 to TRBJ1-1; 8 bases map to TRBD1. The germline V gene has CDR1 SGHRS and CDR2 YFSETQ. Trimming cost V 0 bases and J 3 bases; bases outside gene matches: 7. The CDR3 sequence is 16 residues long. The CDR3 protein is CASSLAGGAYDTEAFF. The CDR3 nucleotides are TGCGCCAGCAGCTTGGCAGGGGGCGCGTATGACACTGAAGCTTTCTTT. Full variable domain (rest looked up from reference TRBV5-1 and TRBJ1-1): KAGVTQTPRYLIKTRGQQVTLSCSPISGHRSVSWYQQTPGQGLQFLFEYFSETQRNKGNFPGRFSGRQFSNSRSEMNVSTLELGDSALYLCASSLAGGAYDTEAFFGQGTRLTVV.

This clonotype was seen more than once but under ten times. The chain employs TRBV10-2 and TRBJ2-3; 7 positions agree with TRBD2. The germline CDR1 and CDR2 sequences are WSHSY and SAAADI. CDR3 size: 14 residues. V lost 6 bases, J lost 8 bases, and 11 bases stayed unmatched. The CDR3 loop is CASSQAGTGGTQYF. The CDR3 nucleotides are TGCGCCAGCAGCCAAGCGGGAACGGGGGGTACGCAGTATTTT.

This clonotype was detected only a few times. The CDR3 protein is CASSEGFSWEEETQYF. CDR3 DNA: TGTGCCAGCAGTGAAGGGTTTAGCTGGGAAGAAGAGACCCAGTACTTC. The chain links TRBV2 to TRBJ2-5; D gene unclear. This CDR3 contains 16 residues. Trimming left V 1 base short and J 3 bases short, with 15 bases between. Germline-derived CDR1 and CDR2 are SNHLY and FYNNEI.

V is TRBV27 and J is TRBJ2-1; 7 bases line up with TRBD1. V was pared by 7 bases and J by 0 bases, with 6 bases of the junction left unmatched. CDR3 length: 15 residues. Germline V gene lookup returns CDR1 MNHEY and CDR2 SMNVEV (reference sequence). CDR3 residues: CASTLRGNSYNEQFF. The CDR3 region has the DNA TGTGCCAGCACCCTCAGGGGGAACTCCTACAATGAGCAGTTCTTC.

This clonotype occurred a few times. The rearrangement joins TRBV6-2 or TRBV6-3 to TRBJ1-6; D ambiguous. CDR1 is MNHEY and CDR2 is SVGEGT in the germline V gene. Trimming stripped 8 bases from V and 7 bases from J, with 12 bases between. CDR3 length: 13 residues. CDR3: CASSAGSNSPLHF. The CDR3 bases are TGTGCCAGCTCCGCGGGCAGCAATTCACCCCTCCACTTT.

Ten or more counts support this clonotype. The V gene is TRBV10-3, the J gene TRBJ2-5, with 8 bases lining up with TRBD2. Germline CDR1 ENHRY, CDR2 SYGVKD. This CDR3 has 19 residues. The V and J ends lost 3 bases and 0 bases, in that order; junction bases with no gene match: 15. DNA for the CDR3: TGTGCCATCAGTGATTCCCCACCGGGGGGGCGAACCTACCAAGAGACCCAGTACTTC. Translation: CAISDSPPGGRTYQETQYF.

The J gene is TRBJ1-4, the V gene TRBV5-1; D is undetermined. Germline V CDR1 and CDR2: SGHRS, YFSETQ. Trimming cost V 0 bases and J 10 bases, with 13 bases left between them. The CDR3 loop spans 14 amino acids. Written as DNA, the CDR3 is TGCGCCAGCAGCTTGGCACAGCCTGCCGCAAAACTGTTTTTT. Translation: CASSLAQPAAKLFF.

In this sample, this clonotype turned up a few times. The V and J genes are TRBV19 and TRBJ2-2, with 7 bases aligning to TRBD1. CDR3 length equals 14 residues. The ends lost 7 bases at V and 0 bases at J; junction bases unmatched: 2. CDR1 LNHDA and CDR2 SQIVND come from the germline V gene (reference sequence). The CDR3 nucleotides read TGTGCCAGTACAGGACAGGCGAACACCGGGGAGCTGTTTTTT. Protein: CASTGQANTGELFF.

This chain connects TRBV3-1 to TRBJ2-5; 8 bases are shared with TRBD2. The germline V gene encodes CDR1 LGHDT and CDR2 YNNKEL (reference sequence). With 3 bases clipped from V and 5 bases from J, the junction kept 5 bases outside the gene matches. The CDR3 extends over 14 amino acids. CDR3 sequence reads: CASSHRGGRETQYF. In DNA form, the CDR3 reads TGTGCCAGCAGCCACCGGGGGGGCCGCGAGACCCAGTACTTC.

This clonotype was observed at least ten times. This rearrangement joins TRBV7-2 to TRBJ1-2, with 11 bases aligning to TRBD1. This CDR3 spans 15 amino acids. V trimming: 5 bases; J trimming: 3 bases; junction bases outside the gene matches: 5. Germline CDR1 is SGHTA and CDR2 is FQGNSA. DNA of the CDR3: TGTGCCAGCAGCCCTGGACAGGGGGCTCACTATGGCTACACCTTC. Translation gives CASSPGQGAHYGYTF.

The sample holds many counts of this clonotype. V gene TRBV7-2 combines with J gene TRBJ2-7; 9 positions agree with TRBD1. The CDR3 runs 15 residues. J lost 3 bases, V lost 3 bases, and 6 bases had no gene match. Germline assignment: CDR1 SGHTA and CDR2 FQGNSA. As DNA, the CDR3 is TGTGCCAGCAGCTTTGGACAGGGGATCAACTACGAGCAGTACGTC. Translating gives CASSFGQGINYEQYV.

This clonotype has just a few counts. V is TRBV3-1 and J is TRBJ2-7, with a weak D call TRBD1 (6 bases). Germline V lookup: CDR1 LGHDT, CDR2 YNNKEL (reference sequence). Between the trimmed V and J ends, which lost 3 bases and 4 bases, there was a span of 16 bases. The CDR3 is 15 residues long. The CDR3 sequence is CASSHYRTVVYEQYF. The CDR3 DNA follows: TGTGCCAGCAGCCATTACCGGACAGTGGTATACGAGCAGTACTTC.

The chain has TRBV6-2 or TRBV6-3 and TRBJ1-1, with 8 bases lining up with TRBD1. Unmatched junction bases numbered 12, after V lost 5 bases and J lost 7 bases. Germline V gene sequence: CDR1 MNHEY, CDR2 SVGEGT. The CDR3 is made up of 15 amino acids. CDR3: CASSVQGAGPLEAFF. The CDR3 nucleotides are TGTGCCAGCAGTGTCCAGGGGGCAGGCCCCCTTGAAGCTTTCTTT.

This clonotype was counted only a few times. The chain carries TRBV5-1 and TRBJ2-5; 10 bases line up with TRBD2. Per the germline V gene, CDR1 is SGHRS and CDR2 is YFSETQ. The length of the CDR3 is 16 residues. The ends lost 0 bases at V and 3 bases at J; junction bases unmatched: 5. The CDR3 bases are TGCGCCAGCAGCTTGGGAGCGGGGGGGTCGGAAGAGACCCAGTACTTC. Its translation: CASSLGAGGSEETQYF.

The V and J genes are TRBV18 and TRBJ1-2, with TRBD1 as a possible D gene (5 bases). This CDR3 comprises 15 residues. V dropped 6 bases and J dropped 2 bases, with 16 bases sitting between them. CDR1 is KGHSH and CDR2 is LQKENI in the germline V gene. CDR3 nucleotide sequence: TGTGCCAGCTCGGACAAGGGGAGTCTAAACTATGGCTACACCTTC. It specifies CASSDKGSLNYGYTF.

This chain links TRBV7-9 with TRBJ2-7; D possibly uses TRBD1 or TRBD2 (5 bases each). There are 13 residues in the CDR3. Germline loops: CDR1 SEHNR, CDR2 FQNEAQ (reference sequence). Between the trimmed V and J ends, which lost 0 bases and 4 bases, there was a span of 7 bases. CDR3 protein: CASSLAGEYEQYF. CDR3 nucleotides: TGTGCCAGCAGCTTAGCGGGGGAGTACGAGCAGTACTTC.

This clonotype was seen a few times. The CDR3 coding sequence is TGTGCCAGCAGTCCCGGGACCGGCTCTGGAAACACCATATATTTT. It codes for CASSPGTGSGNTIYF. The genes are TRBV12-3 or TRBV12-4 and TRBJ1-3, with D perhaps matching TRBD1 (5 bases). Trimming removed 5 bases from V and 0 bases from J, with 11 bases in between. This CDR3 is built from 15 residues.

The sample holds a few counts of this clonotype. The chain recombines TRBV7-2 with TRBJ2-4, with no clear D. The V end lost 5 bases, the J end lost 11 bases, and 16 bases lay between the germline ends. Germline CDR1 reads SGHTA; CDR2 reads FQGNSA. The CDR3 has 13 residues. The CDR3 region is CASSPNLPKVQYF. CDR3 nucleotide sequence: TGTGCCAGCAGCCCGAATCTACCAAAGGTTCAGTACTTC.

This clonotype turned up a few times. The genes are TRBV4-2 and TRBJ2-3; D is ambiguous. CDR1 and CDR2 from the germline V gene are LGHNA and YNFKEQ. V shed 1 base and J shed 2 bases, with 25 bases lying between them. The CDR3 is 20 amino acids. In DNA, the CDR3 is TGTGCCAGCAGCCAAGCCGGTTCCGAGTTGGCGCCACTCCTCACAGATACGCAGTATTTT. This encodes CASSQAGSELAPLLTDTQYF.

This clonotype was seen repeatedly, ten times or more. The chain has TRBV12-3 or TRBV12-4 and TRBJ1-1; the D is unclear. This CDR3 has 14 amino acids. Trimming pared 2 bases from V and 1 base from J, leaving 8 bases between. CDR3 sequence (DNA): TGTGCCAGCAGTTTATGGCGCGGGAACACTGAAGCTTTCTTT. Amino acids: CASSLWRGNTEAFF.

The chain combines TRBV7-2 with TRBJ1-1; no clear D gene. The germline V gene has CDR1 SGHTA and CDR2 FQGNSA. V lost 8 bases to trimming and J lost 10 bases, with 17 bases between them. CDR3 length: 12 amino acids. CDR3 residues: CASGPIRGRAFF. The DNA of the CDR3 is TGTGCCAGCGGACCGATTCGAGGGAGAGCTTTCTTT. Full variable domain (rest looked up from reference TRBV7-2 and TRBJ1-1): GAGVSQSPSNKVTEKGKDVELRCDPISGHTALYWYRQSLGQGLEFLIYFQGNSAPDKSGLPSDRFSAERTGGSVSTLTIQRTQQEDSAVYLCASGPIRGRAFFGQGTRLTVV.

The chain is built from TRBV11-2 and TRBJ2-1, with D uncertain. Germline CDR1 SGHAT, CDR2 FQNNGV. The V and J ends lost 4 bases and 3 bases respectively, with 7 bases between them. The CDR3 totals 13 residues. The CDR3 DNA reads as TGTGCCAGCAGCTCCCGAGACTACAATGAGCAGTTCTTC. Translating gives CASSSRDYNEQFF.

The chain couples TRBV3-1 to TRBJ2-3, with 7 bases fitting TRBD2. Looked up from germline, CDR1 is LGHDT and CDR2 is YNNKEL (reference sequence). This CDR3 region has 20 residues. V lost 0 bases, J lost 3 bases, and 18 bases stayed unmatched. In nucleotides, the CDR3 is TGTGCCAGCAGCCAAGATAGGGCTAGCGGACACGCCGCGGTTACAGATACGCAGTATTTT. It specifies CASSQDRASGHAAVTDTQYF.

V gene TRBV5-1 combines with J gene TRBJ2-1, with a tentative D call TRBD1 (6 bases). The CDR3 length is 16 residues. From germline, CDR1 is SGHRS and CDR2 YFSETQ. V was pared by 4 bases and J by 3 bases, with 17 bases between. The CDR3 sequence is CASSPATGLGYNEQFF. CDR3 nucleotide sequence: TGCGCCAGCAGCCCAGCTACAGGGTTGGGCTACAATGAGCAGTTCTTC.

V is TRBV6-5 and J is TRBJ2-3; D is uncertain. This CDR3 has 11 residues. V dropped 5 bases and J dropped 2 bases, with 2 bases sitting between them. Germline V gene data show CDR1 as MNHEY and CDR2 as SVGAGI. The CDR3 bases are TGTGCCAGCAGTCACACAGATACGCAGTATTTT. It specifies CASSHTDTQYF.

V usage is TRBV20-1 and J usage is TRBJ2-3; D unclear. There are 10 residues in the CDR3. V was cut by 4 bases and J by 2 bases, with 1 base left in between. Germline V gene sequence: CDR1 DFQATT, CDR2 SNEGSKA (reference sequence). The CDR3 nucleotides read TGCAGTGCTACCACAGATACGCAGTATTTT. Residues: CSATTDTQYF.